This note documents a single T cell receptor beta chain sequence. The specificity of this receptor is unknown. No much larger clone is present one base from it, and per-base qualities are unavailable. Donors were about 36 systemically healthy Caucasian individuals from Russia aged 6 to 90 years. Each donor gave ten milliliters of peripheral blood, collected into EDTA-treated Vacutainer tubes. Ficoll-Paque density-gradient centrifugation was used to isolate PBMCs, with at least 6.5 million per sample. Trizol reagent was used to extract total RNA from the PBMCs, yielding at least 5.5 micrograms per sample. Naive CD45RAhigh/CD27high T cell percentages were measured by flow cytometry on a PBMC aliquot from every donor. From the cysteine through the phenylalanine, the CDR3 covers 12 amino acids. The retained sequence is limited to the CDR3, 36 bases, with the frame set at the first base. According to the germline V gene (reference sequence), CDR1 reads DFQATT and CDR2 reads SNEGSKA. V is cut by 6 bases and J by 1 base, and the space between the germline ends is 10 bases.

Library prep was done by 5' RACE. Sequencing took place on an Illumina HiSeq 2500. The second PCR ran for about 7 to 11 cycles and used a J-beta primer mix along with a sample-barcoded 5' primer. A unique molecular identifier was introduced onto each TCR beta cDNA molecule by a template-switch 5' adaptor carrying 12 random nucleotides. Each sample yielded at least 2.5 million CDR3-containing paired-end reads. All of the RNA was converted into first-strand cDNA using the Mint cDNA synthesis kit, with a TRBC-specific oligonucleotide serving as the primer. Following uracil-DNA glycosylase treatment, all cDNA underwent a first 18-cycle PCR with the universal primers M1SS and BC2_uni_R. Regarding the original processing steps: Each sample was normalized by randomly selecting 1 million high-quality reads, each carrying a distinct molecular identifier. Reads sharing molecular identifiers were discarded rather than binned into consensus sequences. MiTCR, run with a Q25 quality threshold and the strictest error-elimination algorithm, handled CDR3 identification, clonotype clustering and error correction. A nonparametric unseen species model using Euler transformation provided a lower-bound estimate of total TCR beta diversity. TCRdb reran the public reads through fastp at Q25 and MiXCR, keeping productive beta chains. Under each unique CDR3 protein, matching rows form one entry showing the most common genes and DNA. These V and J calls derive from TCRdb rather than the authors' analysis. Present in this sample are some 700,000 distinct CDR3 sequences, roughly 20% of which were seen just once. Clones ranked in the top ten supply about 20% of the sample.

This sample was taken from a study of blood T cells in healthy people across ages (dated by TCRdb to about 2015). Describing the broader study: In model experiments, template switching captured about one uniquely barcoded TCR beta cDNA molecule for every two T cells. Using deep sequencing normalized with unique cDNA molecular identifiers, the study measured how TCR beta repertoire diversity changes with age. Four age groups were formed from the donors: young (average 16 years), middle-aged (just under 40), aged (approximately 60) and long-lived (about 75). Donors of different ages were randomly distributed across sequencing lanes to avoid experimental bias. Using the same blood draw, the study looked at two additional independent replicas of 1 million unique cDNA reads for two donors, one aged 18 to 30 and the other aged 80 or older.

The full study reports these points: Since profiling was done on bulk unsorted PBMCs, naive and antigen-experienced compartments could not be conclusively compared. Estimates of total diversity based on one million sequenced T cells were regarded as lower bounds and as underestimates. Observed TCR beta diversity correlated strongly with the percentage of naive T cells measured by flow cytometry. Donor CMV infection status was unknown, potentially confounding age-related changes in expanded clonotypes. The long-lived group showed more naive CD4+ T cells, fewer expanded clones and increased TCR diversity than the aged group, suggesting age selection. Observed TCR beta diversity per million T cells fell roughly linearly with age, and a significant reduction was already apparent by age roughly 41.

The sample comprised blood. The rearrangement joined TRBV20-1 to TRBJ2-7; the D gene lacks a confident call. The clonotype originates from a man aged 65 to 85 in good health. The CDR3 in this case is CSAEQRSYEQYF. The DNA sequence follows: TGCAGTGCCGAACAGAGATCCTACGAGCAGTACTTC.